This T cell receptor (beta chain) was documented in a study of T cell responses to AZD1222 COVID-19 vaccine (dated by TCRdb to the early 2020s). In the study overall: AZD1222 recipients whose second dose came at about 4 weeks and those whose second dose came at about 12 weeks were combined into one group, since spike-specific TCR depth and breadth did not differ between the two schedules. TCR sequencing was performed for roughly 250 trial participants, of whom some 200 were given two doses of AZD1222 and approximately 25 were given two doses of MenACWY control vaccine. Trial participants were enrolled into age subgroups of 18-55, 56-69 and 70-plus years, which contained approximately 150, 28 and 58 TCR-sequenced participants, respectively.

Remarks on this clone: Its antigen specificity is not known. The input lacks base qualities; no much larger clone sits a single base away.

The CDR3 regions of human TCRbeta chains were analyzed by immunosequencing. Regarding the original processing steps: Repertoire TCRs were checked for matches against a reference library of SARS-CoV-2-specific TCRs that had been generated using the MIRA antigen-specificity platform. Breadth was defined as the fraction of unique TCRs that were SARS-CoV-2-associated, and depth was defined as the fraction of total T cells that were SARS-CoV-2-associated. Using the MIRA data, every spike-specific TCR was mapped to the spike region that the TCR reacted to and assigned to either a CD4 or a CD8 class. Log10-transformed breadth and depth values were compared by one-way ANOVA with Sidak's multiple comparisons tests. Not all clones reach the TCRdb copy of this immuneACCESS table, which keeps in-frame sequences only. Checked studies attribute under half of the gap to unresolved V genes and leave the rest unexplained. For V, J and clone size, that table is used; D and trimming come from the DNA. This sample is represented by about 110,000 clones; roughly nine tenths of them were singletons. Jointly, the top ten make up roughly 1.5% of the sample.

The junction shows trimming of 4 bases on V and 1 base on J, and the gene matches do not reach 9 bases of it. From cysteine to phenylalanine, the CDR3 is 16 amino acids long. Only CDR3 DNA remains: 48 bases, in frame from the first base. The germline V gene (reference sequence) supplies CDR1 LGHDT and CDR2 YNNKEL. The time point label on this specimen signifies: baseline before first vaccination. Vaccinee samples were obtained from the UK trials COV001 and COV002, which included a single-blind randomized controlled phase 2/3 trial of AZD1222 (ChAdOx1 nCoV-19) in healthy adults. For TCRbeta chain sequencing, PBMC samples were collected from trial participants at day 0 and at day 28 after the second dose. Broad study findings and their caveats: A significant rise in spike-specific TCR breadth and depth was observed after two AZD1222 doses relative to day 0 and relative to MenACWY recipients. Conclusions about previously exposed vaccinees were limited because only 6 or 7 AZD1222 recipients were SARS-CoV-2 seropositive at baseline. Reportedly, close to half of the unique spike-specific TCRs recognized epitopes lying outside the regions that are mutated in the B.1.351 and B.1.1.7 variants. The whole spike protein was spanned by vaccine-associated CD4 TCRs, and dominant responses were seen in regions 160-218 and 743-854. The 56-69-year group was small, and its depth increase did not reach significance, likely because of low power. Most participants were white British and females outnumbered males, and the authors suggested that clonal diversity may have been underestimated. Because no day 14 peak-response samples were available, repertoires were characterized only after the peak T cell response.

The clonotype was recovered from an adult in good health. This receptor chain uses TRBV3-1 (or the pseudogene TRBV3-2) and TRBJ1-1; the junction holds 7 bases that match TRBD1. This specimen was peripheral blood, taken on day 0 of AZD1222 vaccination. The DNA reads TGTGCCAGCAGCCCTTTGCGGACAGGCGGGAACACTGAAGCTTTCTTT. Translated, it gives CASSPLRTGGNTEAFF.